The sample holds a few counts of the clone carrying this T cell receptor beta chain. Its antigen is unidentified. Looked up from germline, CDR1 is MNHNS and CDR2 is SASEGT. This CDR3 comprises 14 residues. Unmatched junction bases numbered 5, after V lost 7 bases and J lost 6 bases. This sample is drawn from a study of cytomegalovirus exposure and HLA in healthy donors. Study-wide findings and caveats: As a later analysis showed, several of the most significant clusters appeared to be linked to common viral pathogens.

PCR employed 60 Vbeta and 13 Jbeta primers. The data were produced by immunoSEQ multiplex PCR, yet TCRdb's version contains in-frame clones alone and is incomplete. The table lists approximately 100,000 clones, 75% of them singletons. J is TRBJ1-4 and V is TRBV6-1; TRBD1 aligns across 10 bases. The sample comprised PBMCs. The source of this sequence is a man aged 35 to 55 in good health and CMV-seronegative. The CDR3 reads CASIDRGLHEKLFF. CDR3 nucleotides: TGTGCCAGCATAGACAGGGGGCTGCATGAAAAACTGTTTTTT.